The sample holds one count of the clone carrying this TCR beta chain. Its cognate antigen is unknown. Clones were sequenced by immunoSEQ multiplex PCR, and TCRdb holds only the in-frame ones, with some missing. Of fewer than 85,000 clones in the sample, about 86% were seen once. The V gene's germline CDR1 is SGDLS and CDR2 YYNGEE. The V segment lost 0 bases and the J segment 2 bases; nucleotides outside the gene matches: 5. The CDR3 has 17 residues. This entry comes from a study of OX40 agonist ivuxolimab in advanced cancers. Whole-study findings and limits: Low clonal expansion, among the lowest seen, marked partial responders at 0.1-3.0 mg/kg. Some nonresponders likewise displayed low normalized T-cell clonal expansion.

The sample in question was CD4+ or CD8+ T cells sorted from blood, obtained in a trial of the OX40 agonist ivuxolimab. The receptor was isolated from an adult with an advanced solid tumor such as melanoma, head and neck, liver or kidney cancer. This chain uses TRBV9 with TRBJ2-5, with TRBD2 matching over 12 bases. The CDR3 protein is CASSVGLAGGMQETQYF. CDR3 coding DNA: TGTGCCAGCAGCGTAGGGCTAGCGGGAGGGATGCAAGAGACCCAGTACTTC.